A selection of T cell receptor beta chains follows, all from one sample in a study of T cells after yellow fever vaccination. TCRdb reanalysed the 5' RACE reads using MiXCR and keeps one entry per CDR3 protein. The data contain 300,000 to 400,000 distinct CDR3 sequences, 12% of them singletons. The source was CD4+ T cells sorted from PBMCs, collected 15 days after the yellow fever booster vaccination. Receptors were obtained from a man aged 18 to 35 who received the YFV17D yellow fever vaccine. Each CDR3 is given with its conserved first and last residue. Fields, in order: J gene, clone size, V gene, D gene, CDR3 protein, CDR3 DNA. D genes are given only for firm matches. Expanded clones are given a class, and other clones once, few, many or no size at all.

j_gene: TRBJ1-6; abundance: .; v_gene: TRBV6-5; d_gene: .; CDR3aa: CASRRDGGLTSPLHF; CDR3nt: TGTGCCAGCAGGAGGGACGGCGGATTGACTTCACCCCTCCACTTT
j_gene: TRBJ1-5; abundance: few; v_gene: TRBV6-6; d_gene: TRBD1; CDR3aa: CASSLQGVGNQPQHF; CDR3nt: TGTGCCAGCAGTTTACAGGGGGTAGGCAATCAGCCCCAGCATTTT
j_gene: TRBJ2-7; abundance: many; v_gene: TRBV10-2; d_gene: TRBD2; CDR3aa: CASTGGASYEQYF; CDR3nt: TGCGCCAGCACCGGGGGGGCCAGCTACGAGCAGTACTTC
j_gene: TRBJ1-5; abundance: .; v_gene: TRBV4-1; d_gene: .; CDR3aa: CASSQHLGGAQPQHF; CDR3nt: TGCGCCAGCAGCCAGCACCTGGGAGGAGCTCAGCCCCAGCATTTT
j_gene: TRBJ2-5; abundance: few; v_gene: TRBV9; d_gene: .; CDR3aa: CASSAGSQETQYF; CDR3nt: TGTGCCAGCAGCGCGGGCAGCCAAGAGACCCAGTACTTC
j_gene: TRBJ2-1; abundance: few; v_gene: TRBV7-8; d_gene: .; CDR3aa: CASSPQNNEQFF; CDR3nt: TGTGCCAGCAGCCCACAGAACAATGAGCAGTTCTTC
j_gene: TRBJ2-5; abundance: few; v_gene: TRBV6-2/TRBV6-3; d_gene: .; CDR3aa: CASKRYIQETQYF; CDR3nt: TGTGCCAGCAAGCGGTACATACAAGAGACCCAGTACTTC
j_gene: TRBJ1-1; abundance: .; v_gene: TRBV12-3/TRBV12-4; d_gene: .; CDR3aa: CASSPSPGRGSTEAFF; CDR3nt: TGTGCCAGCAGTCCCTCCCCGGGCAGGGGTTCCACTGAAGCTTTCTTT
j_gene: TRBJ2-7; abundance: few; v_gene: TRBV11-2; d_gene: .; CDR3aa: CASSLGVRRYEQYF; CDR3nt: TGTGCCAGCAGCTTAGGTGTCAGGAGATACGAGCAGTACTTC
j_gene: TRBJ2-2; abundance: few; v_gene: TRBV2; d_gene: .; CDR3aa: CASSDSYTGELFF; CDR3nt: TGTGCCAGCAGTGATAGTTACACCGGGGAGCTGTTTTTT
j_gene: TRBJ1-6; abundance: few; v_gene: TRBV7-9; d_gene: .; CDR3aa: CASSTTGNSPLHF; CDR3nt: TGTGCCAGCAGCACAACAGGGAATTCACCCCTCCACTTT
j_gene: TRBJ1-1; abundance: few; v_gene: TRBV6-2/TRBV6-3; d_gene: .; CDR3aa: CASRTPDGLTNAFF; CDR3nt: TGTGCCAGCAGAACACCGGACGGCTTGACGAATGCTTTCTTT
j_gene: TRBJ2-3; abundance: .; v_gene: TRBV7-2; d_gene: .; CDR3aa: CASSFPLGGGRSTDTQYF; CDR3nt: TGTGCCAGCAGCTTCCCTCTTGGGGGCGGACGGAGCACAGATACGCAGTATTTT
j_gene: TRBJ2-3; abundance: .; v_gene: TRBV4-3; d_gene: .; CDR3aa: CASSQEWPTDTQYF; CDR3nt: TGCGCCAGCAGCCAAGAGTGGCCCACAGATACGCAGTATTTT
j_gene: TRBJ2-2; abundance: .; v_gene: TRBV7-3; d_gene: .; CDR3aa: CDSSLDYTGELFF; CDR3nt: TGTGACAGCAGCCTGGACTACACCGGGGAGCTGTTTTTT
j_gene: TRBJ1-1; abundance: .; v_gene: TRBV11-1; d_gene: TRBD1; CDR3aa: CASSFGQANTEAFF; CDR3nt: TGTGCCAGCAGCTTTGGACAGGCGAACACTGAAGCTTTCTTT
j_gene: TRBJ2-5; abundance: few; v_gene: TRBV7-9; d_gene: .; CDR3aa: CASSLGTLAQETQYF; CDR3nt: TGTGCCAGCAGCTTAGGGACTCTAGCACAAGAGACCCAGTACTTC
j_gene: TRBJ1-6; abundance: .; v_gene: TRBV4-3; d_gene: .; CDR3aa: CASSQVLESPLHF; CDR3nt: TGCGCCAGCAGCCAAGTACTGGAGTCACCCCTCCACTTT
j_gene: TRBJ2-3; abundance: many; v_gene: TRBV14; d_gene: .; CDR3aa: CASSQASRGWGTDTQYF; CDR3nt: TGTGCCAGCAGCCAAGCGTCGCGGGGTTGGGGCACAGATACGCAGTATTTT
j_gene: TRBJ1-2; abundance: many; v_gene: TRBV7-9; d_gene: .; CDR3aa: CASSLRGGYTF; CDR3nt: TGTGCCAGCAGCTTACGGGGCGGCTACACCTTC
j_gene: TRBJ2-7; abundance: few; v_gene: TRBV7-2; d_gene: .; CDR3aa: CASSLSASAAYEQYF; CDR3nt: TGTGCCAGCAGCTTAAGTGCCAGTGCAGCCTACGAGCAGTACTTC
j_gene: TRBJ1-6; abundance: .; v_gene: TRBV13; d_gene: .; CDR3aa: CASSLRQGDNSPLHF; CDR3nt: TGTGCCAGCAGCTTAAGGCAGGGTGATAATTCACCCCTCCACTTT
j_gene: TRBJ2-3; abundance: .; v_gene: TRBV12-3/TRBV12-4; d_gene: .; CDR3aa: CASSLSYTQYF; CDR3nt: TGTGCCAGCAGTTTATCTTATACGCAGTATTTT
j_gene: TRBJ1-1; abundance: .; v_gene: TRBV6-5; d_gene: .; CDR3aa: CASSYTAKVGITEAFF; CDR3nt: TGTGCCAGCAGTTACACCGCAAAAGTGGGGATCACTGAAGCTTTCTTT
j_gene: TRBJ1-6; abundance: many; v_gene: TRBV7-2; d_gene: .; CDR3aa: CASSLRQAFANSPLHF; CDR3nt: TGTGCCAGCAGCTTGCGGCAGGCATTCGCTAATTCACCCCTCCACTTT
j_gene: TRBJ2-2; abundance: few; v_gene: TRBV5-1; d_gene: TRBD2; CDR3aa: CASTRSGGSNTGELFF; CDR3nt: TGCGCCAGCACCCGCAGCGGGGGGTCGAACACCGGGGAGCTGTTTTTT
j_gene: TRBJ2-1; abundance: once; v_gene: TRBV7-3; d_gene: .; CDR3aa: CASSLTVGPNEQFF; CDR3nt: TGTGCCAGCAGCTTAACGGTAGGCCCCAATGAGCAGTTCTTC
j_gene: TRBJ2-4; abundance: .; v_gene: TRBV5-1; d_gene: .; CDR3aa: CASSGSQGLGDIQYF; CDR3nt: TGCGCCAGCAGCGGATCACAGGGCTTGGGGGACATTCAGTACTTC
j_gene: TRBJ2-3; abundance: .; v_gene: TRBV4-2; d_gene: .; CDR3aa: CASSQVSTGTASTDTQYF; CDR3nt: TGTGCCAGCAGCCAAGTATCCACCGGGACTGCCAGCACAGATACGCAGTATTTT
j_gene: TRBJ1-6; abundance: .; v_gene: TRBV5-1; d_gene: .; CDR3aa: CASSLAGSGNSPLHF; CDR3nt: TGCGCCAGCAGCTTAGCAGGGTCGGGGAATTCACCCCTCCACTTT
j_gene: TRBJ2-5; abundance: .; v_gene: TRBV25-1; d_gene: TRBD1; CDR3aa: CASKPGQTLQETQYF; CDR3nt: TGTGCCAGCAAACCGGGACAGACTCTCCAAGAGACCCAGTACTTC
j_gene: TRBJ2-5; abundance: .; v_gene: TRBV18; d_gene: .; CDR3aa: CASSHEEETQYF; CDR3nt: TGTGCCAGCTCGCACGAGGAAGAGACCCAGTACTTC
j_gene: TRBJ1-2; abundance: .; v_gene: TRBV7-9; d_gene: .; CDR3aa: CASRKTGLDGYTF; CDR3nt: TGTGCCAGCAGAAAAACAGGGCTCGATGGCTACACCTTC
j_gene: TRBJ1-5; abundance: few; v_gene: TRBV20-1; d_gene: .; CDR3aa: CSARGRGGQPQHF; CDR3nt: TGCAGTGCTAGAGGTAGGGGTGGCCAGCCCCAGCATTTT
j_gene: TRBJ1-2; abundance: few; v_gene: TRBV7-9; d_gene: TRBD1; CDR3aa: CASSLATGLSGYTF; CDR3nt: TGTGCCAGCAGCTTAGCGACAGGGCTGAGTGGCTACACCTTC
j_gene: TRBJ2-3; abundance: many; v_gene: TRBV28; d_gene: .; CDR3aa: CASKGLRDTQYF; CDR3nt: TGTGCCAGCAAGGGGTTGCGAGATACGCAGTATTTT
j_gene: TRBJ2-1; abundance: few; v_gene: TRBV7-8; d_gene: TRBD1; CDR3aa: CASSPYRGSPHEQFF; CDR3nt: TGTGCCAGCAGCCCGTACAGGGGATCCCCCCATGAGCAGTTCTTC
j_gene: TRBJ2-6; abundance: .; v_gene: TRBV19; d_gene: .; CDR3aa: CASSSLGHLSSGANVLTF; CDR3nt: TGTGCCAGTAGTAGCCTGGGACACCTTTCCTCTGGGGCCAACGTCCTGACTTTC